The 10 T cell receptor beta chains below were found in one sample sequenced in a study of breast tumors, draining lymph nodes, adjacent tissues. TCRdb analysed the multiplex PCR reads with MiXCR anew, one entry per CDR3 protein. Altogether more than 80,000 distinct CDR3 sequences are present, less than 40% being singletons, with the ten largest covering approximately 5%. Samples came from axillary lymph nodes draining the breast cancer. The specimen was axillary lymph node tissue. Receptors were obtained from a female donor with breast cancer. Some clones in this sample may be carry-over from other donors' samples.

This chain joins TRBV20-1 and TRBJ1-6; 10 bases agree with TRBD1. CDR1 and CDR2 (germline): DFQATT, SNEGSKA (reference sequence). The CDR3 is made up of 16 amino acids. With 5 bases clipped from V and 9 bases from J, the junction kept 13 bases outside the gene matches. This chain's CDR3 is CSARIVGTGVTSPLHF. The DNA of the CDR3 is TGCAGTGCTCGAATAGTCGGGACAGGGGTTACTTCACCCCTCCACTTT.

The table lists this clonotype with many counts. V is TRBV20-1 and J is TRBJ1-6; D ambiguous. The CDR3 has 13 residues. Germline lookup yields CDR1 DFQATT and CDR2 SNEGSKA (reference sequence). V lost 3 bases and J lost 7, with 10 bases in between. This CDR3 is CSARKPGNSPLHF. CDR3 nucleotide sequence: TGCAGTGCTAGGAAGCCGGGGAATTCACCCCTCCACTTT.

This clonotype showed up many times. This chain joins TRBV12-3 or TRBV12-4 and TRBJ2-3; no definite D call. Trimming pared 6 bases from V and 5 bases from J, leaving 9 bases between. CDR3 size: 12 residues. CDR3 DNA sequence: TGTGCCAGCAGCCCACTGGGAGATACGCAGTATTTT. It specifies CASSPLGDTQYF.

Notes on this clonotype: This may arise from a read error, as a much more abundant clone is one base away. J is TRBJ2-4 and V is TRBV20-1, with D perhaps TRBD2 (6 bases). CDR3 size: 15 residues. Trimming shortened V by 5 bases and J by 0 bases, and 14 bases separated the two germline ends. Germline V CDR1 and CDR2: DFQATT, SNEGSKA (reference sequence). The CDR3 DNA reads as TGCAGTGCTCGGGGAGGATTGGGAGCCAAAAACATTCAGTACTTC. Protein product: CSARGGLGAKNIQYF.

This clonotype was recorded a few times. A much larger clone lies a single base off, so this may be a read error. The V gene is TRBV20-1, the J gene TRBJ2-1, with D maybe TRBD1 (6 bases). Per germline, CDR1 DFQATT and CDR2 SNEGSKA (reference sequence). V lost 3 bases, J lost 0 bases, and 9 bases lay in between. The CDR3 spans 14 residues. The CDR3 DNA sequence: TGCAGTGCTAGGGGGGCGATCTCCTACAATGAGCAGTTCTTC. Translation: CSARGAISYNEQFF.

This clonotype was seen repeatedly, ten times or more. This sequence joins TRBV6-6 and TRBJ2-7; tentative D call: TRBD1 (5 bases). This CDR3 is 14 amino acids long. Germline assignment: CDR1 MNHNY and CDR2 SVGAGI (reference sequence). V gave up 5 bases and J gave up 3 bases, with 14 bases separating them. CDR3 amino acids: CASSHRQLDYEQYF. The DNA of the CDR3 is TGTGCCAGCAGTCACCGACAGCTCGACTACGAGCAGTACTTC.

Points on this clonotype: A read error is possible here, since a much larger clone lies one base away. The conserved closing phenylalanine or tryptophan is absent in this CDR3, likely reflecting a read error. V and J are TRBV20-1 and TRBJ2-4; TRBD2 is a possible D gene (6 bases). V was clipped by 1 base and J by 9 bases, with 7 bases between them. The CDR3 extends over 11 amino acids. Germline CDR1 DFQATT, CDR2 SNEGSKA (reference sequence). The CDR3: CSARASVIQYL. As DNA, the CDR3 is TGCAGTGCTAGAGCTAGCGTCATTCAGTACCTC.

This clonotype was seen ten or more times. The V and J genes are TRBV12-3 or TRBV12-4 and TRBJ2-5; TRBD1 is a possible D gene (6 bases). The CDR3 consists of 13 residues. With 7 bases removed from V and 5 bases from J, the gap between germline ends came to 14 bases. The CDR3 loop reads CASTNRDGETQYF. Here the CDR3 DNA reads TGTGCCAGCACTAACAGGGACGGGGAGACCCAGTACTTC.

Many counts were recorded for this clonotype. The chain combines TRBV30 with TRBJ1-2, with a possible D match to TRBD1 (5 bases). Germline V gives CDR1 GTSNPN, CDR2 SVGIG (reference sequence). Trimming took off 2 bases at V and 8 bases at J, with 12 bases between the two ends. This CDR3 contains 12 residues. Here the CDR3 DNA reads TGTGCCTGGAGTTCGGGGGTAGGAGGCTACACCTTC. It specifies CAWSSGVGGYTF.

The CDR3 here is CASRLELRGHTQYF. The CDR3 DNA reads as TGCGCCAGCAGATTAGAGTTACGGGGGCACACCCAGTACTTC. The chain combines TRBV5-1 with TRBJ2-5, with D perhaps given as TRBD1 or TRBD2 (6 bases each). The CDR3 has 14 residues. The germline gives CDR1 SGHRS, CDR2 YFSETQ. The germline V and J ends were trimmed by 5 bases and 8 bases, with 19 bases remaining between them.